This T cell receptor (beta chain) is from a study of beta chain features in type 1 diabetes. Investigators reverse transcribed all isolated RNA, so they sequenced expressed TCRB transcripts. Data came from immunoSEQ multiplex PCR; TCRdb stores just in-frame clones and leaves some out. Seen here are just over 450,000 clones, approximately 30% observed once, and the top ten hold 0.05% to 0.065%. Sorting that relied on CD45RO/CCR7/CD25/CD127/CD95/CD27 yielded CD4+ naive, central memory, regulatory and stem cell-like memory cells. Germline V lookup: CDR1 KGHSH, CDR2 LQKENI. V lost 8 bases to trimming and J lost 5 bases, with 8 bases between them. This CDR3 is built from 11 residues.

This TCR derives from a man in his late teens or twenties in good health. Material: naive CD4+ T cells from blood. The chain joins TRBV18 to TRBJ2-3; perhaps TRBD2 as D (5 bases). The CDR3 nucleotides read TGTGCCAGCACGGGATTAGATACGCAGTATTTT. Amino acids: CASTGLDTQYF.